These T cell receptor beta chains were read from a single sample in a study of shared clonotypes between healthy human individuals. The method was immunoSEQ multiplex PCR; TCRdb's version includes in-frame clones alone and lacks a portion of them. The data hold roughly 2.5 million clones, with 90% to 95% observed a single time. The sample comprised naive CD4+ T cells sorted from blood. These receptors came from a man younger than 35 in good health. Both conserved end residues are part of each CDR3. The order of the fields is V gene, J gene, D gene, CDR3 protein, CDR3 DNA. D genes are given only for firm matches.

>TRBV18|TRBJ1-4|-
CASSPARGGEKLFF
TGTGCCAGCTCACCGGCAAGGGGAGGTGAAAAACTGTTTTTT
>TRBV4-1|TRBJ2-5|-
CASSQEGQGKGTQYF
TGCGCCAGCAGCCAAGAAGGGCAGGGGAAGGGGACCCAGTACTTC
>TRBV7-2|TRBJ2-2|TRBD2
CASSFGGANTGELFF
TGTGCCAGCAGCTTCGGGGGGGCGAACACCGGGGAGCTGTTTTTT
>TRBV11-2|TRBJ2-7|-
CASSLDGISSYEQYF
TGTGCCAGCAGCTTAGACGGAATTAGCTCCTACGAGCAGTACTTC
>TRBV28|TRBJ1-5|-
CASSFQPQHF
TGTGCCAGCTCGTTCCAGCCCCAGCATTTT
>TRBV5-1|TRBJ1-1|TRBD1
CASSPGQGATTEAFF
TGCGCCAGCAGCCCAGGACAGGGGGCGACCACTGAAGCTTTCTTT
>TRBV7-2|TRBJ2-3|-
CASSLFSTDTQYF
TGTGCCAGCAGCCTGTTTAGCACAGATACGCAGTATTTT
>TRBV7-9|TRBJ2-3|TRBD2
CASSRTSVRPDTQYF
TGTGCCAGCAGCAGGACTAGCGTACGTCCAGATACGCAGTATTTT
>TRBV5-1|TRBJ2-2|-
CASSPRTGWEAGELFF
TGCGCCAGCAGCCCCCGGACAGGATGGGAGGCCGGGGAGCTGTTTTTT
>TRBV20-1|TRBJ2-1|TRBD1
CSAVTGDEQFF
TGCAGTGCAGTGACAGGGGACGAGCAGTTCTTC
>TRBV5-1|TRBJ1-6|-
CASSLVSQAERGSPLHF
TGCGCCAGCAGCTTGGTCTCTCAGGCCGAGAGAGGATCACCCCTCCACTTT